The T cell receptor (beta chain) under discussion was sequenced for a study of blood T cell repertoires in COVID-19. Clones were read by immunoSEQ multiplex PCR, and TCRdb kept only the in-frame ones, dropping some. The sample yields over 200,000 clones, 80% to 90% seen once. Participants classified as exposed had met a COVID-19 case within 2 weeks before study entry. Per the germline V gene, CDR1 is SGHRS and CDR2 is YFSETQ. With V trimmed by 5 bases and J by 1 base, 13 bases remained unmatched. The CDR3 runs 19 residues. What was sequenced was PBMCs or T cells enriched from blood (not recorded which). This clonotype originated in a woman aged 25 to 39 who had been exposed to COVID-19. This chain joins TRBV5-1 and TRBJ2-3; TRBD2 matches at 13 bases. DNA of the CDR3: TGCGCCAGCAGAAGACTAGCGGGGGGCTCTAAGCGGGGCACAGATACGCAGTATTTT. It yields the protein CASRRLAGGSKRGTDTQYF. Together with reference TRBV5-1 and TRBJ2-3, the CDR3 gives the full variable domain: KAGVTQTPRYLIKTRGQQVTLSCSPISGHRSVSWYQQTPGQGLQFLFEYFSETQRNKGNFPGRFSGRQFSNSRSEMNVSTLELGDSALYLCASRRLAGGSKRGTDTQYFGPGTRLTVL.